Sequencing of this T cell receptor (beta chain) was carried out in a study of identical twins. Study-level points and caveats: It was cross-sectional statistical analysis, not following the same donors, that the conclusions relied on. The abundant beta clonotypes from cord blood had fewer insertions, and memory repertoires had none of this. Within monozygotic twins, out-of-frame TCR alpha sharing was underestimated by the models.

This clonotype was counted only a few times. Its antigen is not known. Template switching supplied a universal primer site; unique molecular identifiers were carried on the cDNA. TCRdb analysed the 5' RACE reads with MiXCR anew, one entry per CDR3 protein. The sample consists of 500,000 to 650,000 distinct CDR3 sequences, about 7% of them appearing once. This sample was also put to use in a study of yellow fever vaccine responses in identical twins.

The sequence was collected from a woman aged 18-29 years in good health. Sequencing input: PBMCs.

The CDR3 sequence: CASSAERGYGTEAFF. The CDR3 bases are TGTGCCAGCAGCGCAGAGAGGGGGTACGGCACTGAAGCTTTCTTT. This chain uses TRBV7-6 with TRBJ1-1; perhaps TRBD1 as D (6 bases). The germline V gene has CDR1 SGHVS and CDR2 FNYEAQ. V lost 5 bases, J lost 4 bases, and 17 bases lay in between. The CDR3 loop spans 15 amino acids.